This TCR beta chain was observed in a study of ipilimumab plus nivolumab after autologous stem cell transplantation. Study-wide findings and caveats: Authors suggest TCR repertoire, Treg phenotype and gut microbiota support further study.

Starting 14 to 28 days after autologous transplant, ipilimumab 1 mg/kg was given. Patients received nivolumab 3 mg/kg at weeks 1, 4, 7, 10, then fortnightly to week 26. TCRdb's copy holds only in-frame clones and misses some; the assay was immunoSEQ multiplex PCR. Of about 40,000 clones in the sample, 80% to 95% were seen once. The CDR3 is 14 residues long. Per the germline V gene, CDR1 is MDHEN and CDR2 is SYDVKM. The V end was cut by 2 bases, the J end by 5 bases, with 9 bases between. Comment on this clone: The antigen is undetermined.

The chain combines TRBV28 with TRBJ1-4; D unresolved. The receptor was isolated from a male donor with multiple myeloma. The material was PBMCs, obtained in a trial of ipilimumab plus nivolumab as post-transplant consolidation. The CDR3 spells CASSLDRVNEKLFF. CDR3 bases: TGTGCCAGCAGTTTAGATCGGGTAAATGAAAAACTGTTTTTT. The full variable domain, its missing parts supplied by reference TRBV28 and TRBJ1-4, is DVKVTQSSRYLVKRTGEKVFLECVQDMDHENMFWYRQDPGLGLRLIYFSYDVKMKEKGDIPEGYSVSREKKERFSLILESASTNQTSMYLCASSLDRVNEKLFFGSGTQLSVL.